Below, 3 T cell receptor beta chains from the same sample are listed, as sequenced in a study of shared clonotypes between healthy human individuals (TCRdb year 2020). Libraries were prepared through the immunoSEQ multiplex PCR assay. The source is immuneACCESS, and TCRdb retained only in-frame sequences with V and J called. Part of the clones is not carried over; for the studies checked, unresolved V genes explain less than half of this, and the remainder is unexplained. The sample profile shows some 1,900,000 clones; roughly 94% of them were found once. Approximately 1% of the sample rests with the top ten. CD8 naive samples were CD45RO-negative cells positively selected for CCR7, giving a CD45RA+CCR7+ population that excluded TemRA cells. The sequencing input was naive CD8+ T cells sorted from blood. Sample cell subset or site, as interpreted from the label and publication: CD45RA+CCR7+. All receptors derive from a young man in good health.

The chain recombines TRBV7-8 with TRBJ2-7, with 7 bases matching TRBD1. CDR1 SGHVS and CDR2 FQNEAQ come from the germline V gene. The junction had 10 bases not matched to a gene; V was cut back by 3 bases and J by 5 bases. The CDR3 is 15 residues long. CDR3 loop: CASSFTTGLGDEQYF. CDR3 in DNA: TGTGCCAGCAGCTTTACGACAGGGTTAGGCGACGAGCAGTACTTC.

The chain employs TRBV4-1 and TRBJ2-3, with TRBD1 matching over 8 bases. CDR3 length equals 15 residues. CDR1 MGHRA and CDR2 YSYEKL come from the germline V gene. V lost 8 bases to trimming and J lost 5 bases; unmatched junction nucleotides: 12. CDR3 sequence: CASPTGQVRLDTQYF. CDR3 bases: TGCGCCAGCCCCACGGGACAGGTCCGGTTAGATACGCAGTATTTT.

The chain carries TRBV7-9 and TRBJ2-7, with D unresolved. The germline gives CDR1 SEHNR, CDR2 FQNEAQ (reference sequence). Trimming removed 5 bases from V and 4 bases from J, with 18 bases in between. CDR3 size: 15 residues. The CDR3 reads CASSTAALPWYEQYF. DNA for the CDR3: TGTGCCAGCAGCACAGCCGCCCTACCTTGGTACGAGCAGTACTTC.